The present T cell receptor beta chain was sequenced within a study of blood T cell repertoires in COVID-19. Study-level background: Both acute and convalescent COVID-19 samples were obtained from the United States, Italy and Spain. PBMCs, B-cell-depleted T cells, or T cells were the source of the cDNA or gDNA that made up the material.

Patients of the Seattle cohort, enrolled during active infection, were followed longitudinally. Authors' data handling: Estimation of nucleated cell counts was performed using reference gene primer amplification. Libraries were prepared by immunoSEQ multiplex PCR; TCRdb keeps only in-frame clonotypes and omits some of them. V and J calls and clone size are as listed in that table; D and trimming were resolved from the DNA. The repertoire holds roughly 150,000 clones, with around four fifths as singletons. This receptor was identified in a woman of 80 years or more with COVID-19, enrolled during active disease. Sequencing was performed on peripheral blood.

Here the CDR3 DNA reads TGTGCCAGTAGTATAGTCCAGGGGGAAACTGAAGCTTTCTTT. Protein: CASSIVQGETEAFF. The chain is built from TRBV19 and TRBJ1-1, with 7 bases aligning to TRBD1. The germline V gene encodes CDR1 LNHDA and CDR2 SQIVND (reference sequence). J lost 5 bases, V lost 1 base, and 4 bases had no gene match. The length of the CDR3 is 14 residues. Variable domain in full (rest from reference TRBV19 and TRBJ1-1): DGGITQSPKYLFRKEGQNVTLSCEQNLNHDAMYWYRQDPGQGLRLIYYSQIVNDFQKGDIAEGYSVSREKKESFPLTVTSAQKNPTAFYLCASSIVQGETEAFFGQGTRLTVV.